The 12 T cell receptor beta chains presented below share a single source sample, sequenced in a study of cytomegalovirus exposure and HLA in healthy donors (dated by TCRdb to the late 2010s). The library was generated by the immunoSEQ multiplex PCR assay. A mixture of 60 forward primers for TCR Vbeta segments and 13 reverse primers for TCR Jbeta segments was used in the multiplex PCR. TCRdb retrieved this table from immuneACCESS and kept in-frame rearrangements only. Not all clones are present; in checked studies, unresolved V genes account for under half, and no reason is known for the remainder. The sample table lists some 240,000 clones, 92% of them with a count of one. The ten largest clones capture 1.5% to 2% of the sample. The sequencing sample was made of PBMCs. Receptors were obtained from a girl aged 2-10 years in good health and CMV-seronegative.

CDR3 DNA: TGTGCCAGCAGCCAATCGGGCGGGAAAACAGATACGCAGTATTTT. Encoded protein: CASSQSGGKTDTQYF. This chain connects TRBV6-5 to TRBJ2-3; tentative D call: TRBD2 (6 bases). V lost 6 bases and J 3 bases, leaving 16 bases between the germline ends. The germline V gene has CDR1 MNHEY and CDR2 SVGAGI. This CDR3 has 15 amino acids.

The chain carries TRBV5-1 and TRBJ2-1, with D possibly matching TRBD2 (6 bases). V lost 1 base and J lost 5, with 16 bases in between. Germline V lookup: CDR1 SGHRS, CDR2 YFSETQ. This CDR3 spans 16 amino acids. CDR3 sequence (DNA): TGCGCCAGCAGCTTGTTCCCGGGGGAATCGGACAATGAGCAGTTCTTC. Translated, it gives CASSLFPGESDNEQFF. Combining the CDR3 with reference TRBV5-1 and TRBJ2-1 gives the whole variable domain KAGVTQTPRYLIKTRGQQVTLSCSPISGHRSVSWYQQTPGQGLQFLFEYFSETQRNKGNFPGRFSGRQFSNSRSEMNVSTLELGDSALYLCASSLFPGESDNEQFFGPGTRLTVL.

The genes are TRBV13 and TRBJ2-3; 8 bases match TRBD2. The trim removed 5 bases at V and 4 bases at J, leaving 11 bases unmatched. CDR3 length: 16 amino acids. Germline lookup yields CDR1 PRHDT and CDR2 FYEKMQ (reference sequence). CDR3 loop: CASSDPSGSGSDTQYF. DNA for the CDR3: TGTGCCAGCAGCGACCCAAGCGGGAGCGGGTCAGATACGCAGTATTTT.

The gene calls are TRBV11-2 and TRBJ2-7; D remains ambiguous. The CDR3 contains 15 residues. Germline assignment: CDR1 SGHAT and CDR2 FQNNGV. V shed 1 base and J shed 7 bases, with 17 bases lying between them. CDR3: CASSLGVAVVREQYF. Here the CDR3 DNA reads TGTGCCAGCAGCTTAGGGGTCGCGGTTGTCCGGGAGCAGTACTTC.

The CDR3 DNA is TGTGCCAGCAGCCCTGGACTGACAGGGGTCTATGGCTACACCTTC. This gives the protein CASSPGLTGVYGYTF. The chain employs TRBV7-6 and TRBJ1-2; 8 bases align to TRBD1. This CDR3 is built from 15 residues. Germline CDR1 reads SGHVS; CDR2 reads FNYEAQ. J was trimmed by 4 bases and V by 5 bases; bases with no gene match: 9.

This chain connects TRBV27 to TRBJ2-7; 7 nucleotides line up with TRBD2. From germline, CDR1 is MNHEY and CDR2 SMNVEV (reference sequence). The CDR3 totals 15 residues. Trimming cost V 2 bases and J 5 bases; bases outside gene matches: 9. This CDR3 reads CASSLRSTSSDEQYF. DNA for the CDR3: TGTGCCAGCAGTTTACGGTCGACTAGCAGCGACGAGCAGTACTTC.

The CDR3 DNA sequence: TGTGCCAGCAGTGAAGTAGGGGTGAACACTGAAGCTTTCTTT. It codes for CASSEVGVNTEAFF. The genes are TRBV2 and TRBJ1-1, with D perhaps matching TRBD1 (5 bases). In germline, CDR1 is SNHLY, CDR2 FYNNEI. Trimming shortened V by 1 base and J by 0 bases, and 6 bases separated the two germline ends. The CDR3 contains 14 residues.

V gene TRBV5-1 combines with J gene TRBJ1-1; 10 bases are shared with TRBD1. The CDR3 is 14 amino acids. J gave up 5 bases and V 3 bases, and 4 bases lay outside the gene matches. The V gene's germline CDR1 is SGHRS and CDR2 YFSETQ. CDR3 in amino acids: CASSSDRGGTEAFF. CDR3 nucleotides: TGCGCCAGCAGCTCGGACAGGGGGGGGACTGAAGCTTTCTTT.

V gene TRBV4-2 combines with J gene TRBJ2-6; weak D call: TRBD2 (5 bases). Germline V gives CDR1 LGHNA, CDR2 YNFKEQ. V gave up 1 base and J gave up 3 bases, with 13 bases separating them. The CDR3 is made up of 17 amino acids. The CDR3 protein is CASSQAASGGGANVLTF. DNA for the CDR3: TGTGCCAGCAGCCAAGCAGCGAGTGGAGGTGGGGCCAACGTCCTGACTTTC.

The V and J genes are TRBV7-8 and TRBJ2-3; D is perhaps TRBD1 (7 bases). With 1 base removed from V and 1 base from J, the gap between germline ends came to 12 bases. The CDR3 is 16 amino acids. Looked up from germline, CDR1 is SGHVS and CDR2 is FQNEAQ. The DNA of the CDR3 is TGTGCCAGCAGCTTAGAGGAGGGGACAGGCACAGATACGCAGTATTTT. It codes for CASSLEEGTGTDTQYF. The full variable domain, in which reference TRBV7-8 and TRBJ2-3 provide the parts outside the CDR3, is GAGVSQSPRYKVAKRGQDVALRCDPISGHVSLFWYQQALGQGPEFLTYFQNEAQLDKSGLPSDRFFAERPEGSVSTLKIQRTQQEDSAVYLCASSLEEGTGTDTQYFGPGTRLTVL.

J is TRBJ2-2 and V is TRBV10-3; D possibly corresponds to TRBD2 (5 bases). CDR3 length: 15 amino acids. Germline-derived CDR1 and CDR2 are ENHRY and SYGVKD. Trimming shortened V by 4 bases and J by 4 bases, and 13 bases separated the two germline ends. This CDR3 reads CAISVAIGGTGELFF. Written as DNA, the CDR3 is TGTGCCATCAGTGTAGCGATCGGAGGCACCGGGGAGCTGTTTTTT.

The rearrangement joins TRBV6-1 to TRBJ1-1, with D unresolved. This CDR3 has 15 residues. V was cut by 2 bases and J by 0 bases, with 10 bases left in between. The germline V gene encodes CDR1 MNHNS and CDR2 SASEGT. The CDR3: CASSERGRLNTEAFF. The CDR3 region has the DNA TGTGCCAGCAGTGAACGGGGAAGATTGAACACTGAAGCTTTCTTT.